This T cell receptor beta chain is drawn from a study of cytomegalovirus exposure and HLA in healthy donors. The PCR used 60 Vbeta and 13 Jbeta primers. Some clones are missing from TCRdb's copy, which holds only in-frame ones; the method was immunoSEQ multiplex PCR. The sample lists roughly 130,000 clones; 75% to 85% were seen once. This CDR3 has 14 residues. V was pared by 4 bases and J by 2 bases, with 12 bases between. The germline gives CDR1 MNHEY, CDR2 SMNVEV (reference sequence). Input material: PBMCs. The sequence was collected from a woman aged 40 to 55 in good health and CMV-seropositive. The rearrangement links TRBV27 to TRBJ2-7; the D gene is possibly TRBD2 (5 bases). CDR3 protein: CASSSSGGPYEQYF. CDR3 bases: TGTGCCAGCAGTTCCAGCGGTGGGCCCTACGAGCAGTACTTC.